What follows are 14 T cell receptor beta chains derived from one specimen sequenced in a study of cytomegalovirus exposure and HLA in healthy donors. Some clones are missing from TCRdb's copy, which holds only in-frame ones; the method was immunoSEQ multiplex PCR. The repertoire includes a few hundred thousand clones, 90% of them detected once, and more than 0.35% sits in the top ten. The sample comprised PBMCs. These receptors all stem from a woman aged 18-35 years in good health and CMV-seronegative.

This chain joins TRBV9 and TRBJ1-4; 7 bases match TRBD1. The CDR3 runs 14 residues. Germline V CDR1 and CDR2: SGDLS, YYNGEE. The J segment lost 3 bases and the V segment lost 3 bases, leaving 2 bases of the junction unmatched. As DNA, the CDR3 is TGTGCCAGCAGCGGGGACAGACCTAATGAAAAACTGTTTTTT. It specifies CASSGDRPNEKLFF.

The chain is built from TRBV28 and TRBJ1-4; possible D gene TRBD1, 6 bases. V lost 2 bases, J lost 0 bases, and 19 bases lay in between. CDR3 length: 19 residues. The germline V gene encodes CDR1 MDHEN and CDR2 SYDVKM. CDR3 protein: CASSLRQGLIIATNEKLFF. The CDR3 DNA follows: TGTGCCAGCAGTTTACGCCAGGGGCTTATAATCGCAACTAATGAAAAACTGTTTTTT.

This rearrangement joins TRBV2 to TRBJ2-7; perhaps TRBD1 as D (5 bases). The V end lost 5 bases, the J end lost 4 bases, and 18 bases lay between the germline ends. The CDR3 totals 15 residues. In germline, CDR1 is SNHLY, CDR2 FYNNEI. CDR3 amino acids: CASSQTGYLGYEQYF. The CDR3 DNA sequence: TGTGCCAGCAGTCAAACAGGTTATCTAGGATACGAGCAGTACTTC.

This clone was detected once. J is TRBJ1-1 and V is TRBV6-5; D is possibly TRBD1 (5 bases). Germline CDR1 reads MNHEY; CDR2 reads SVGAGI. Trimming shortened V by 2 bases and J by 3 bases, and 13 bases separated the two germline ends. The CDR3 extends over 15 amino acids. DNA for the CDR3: TGTGCCAGCAGTTACAGGTCTGGGGGGGACACTGAAGCTTTCTTT. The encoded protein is CASSYRSGGDTEAFF.

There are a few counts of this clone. CDR3 protein: CASSVASAGYEQYF. DNA of the CDR3: TGTGCCAGCAGCGTAGCTAGTGCCGGATACGAGCAGTACTTC. The chain couples TRBV9 to TRBJ2-7, with unresolved D. The ends were cut back, 0 bases at V and 4 bases at J, with 11 bases in the middle. The germline gives CDR1 SGDLS, CDR2 YYNGEE. This CDR3 comprises 14 residues.

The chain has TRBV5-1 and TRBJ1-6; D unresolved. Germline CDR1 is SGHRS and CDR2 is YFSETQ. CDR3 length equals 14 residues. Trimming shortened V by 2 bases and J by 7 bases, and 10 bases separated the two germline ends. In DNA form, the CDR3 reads TGCGCCAGCAGCTTTTCCATGAGCAATTCACCCCTCCACTTT. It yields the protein CASSFSMSNSPLHF.

The CDR3 nucleotides are TGCGCCAGCAGCTTGGACAGCCCAGGGACTGAAGCTTTCTTT. It specifies CASSLDSPGTEAFF. The genes are TRBV5-1 and TRBJ1-1, with D possibly TRBD1 on 5 matching bases. V was cut by 0 bases and J by 5 bases, with 11 bases left in between. The CDR3 runs 14 residues. Germline V lookup: CDR1 SGHRS, CDR2 YFSETQ.

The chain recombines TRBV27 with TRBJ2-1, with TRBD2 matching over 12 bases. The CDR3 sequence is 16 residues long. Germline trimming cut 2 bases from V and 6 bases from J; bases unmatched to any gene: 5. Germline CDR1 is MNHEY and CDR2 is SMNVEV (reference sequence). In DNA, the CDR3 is TGTGCCAGCAGTTTAGTTCTAGCGGGGGGGCCCAATGAGCAGTTCTTC. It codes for CASSLVLAGGPNEQFF.

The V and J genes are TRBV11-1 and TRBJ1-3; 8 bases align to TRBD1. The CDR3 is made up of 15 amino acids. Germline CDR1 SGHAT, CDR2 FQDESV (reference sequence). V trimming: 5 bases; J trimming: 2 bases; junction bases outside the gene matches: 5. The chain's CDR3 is CASSQTRGPGNTIYF. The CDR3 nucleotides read TGTGCCAGCAGCCAAACCAGGGGGCCTGGAAACACCATATATTTT.

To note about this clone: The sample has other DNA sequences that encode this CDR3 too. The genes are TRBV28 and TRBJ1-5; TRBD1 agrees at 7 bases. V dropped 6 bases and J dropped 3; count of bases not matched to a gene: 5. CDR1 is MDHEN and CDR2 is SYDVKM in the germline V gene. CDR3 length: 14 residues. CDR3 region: CASSPDRVNQPQHF. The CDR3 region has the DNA TGTGCCAGCAGCCCCGACAGGGTCAATCAGCCCCAGCATTTT.

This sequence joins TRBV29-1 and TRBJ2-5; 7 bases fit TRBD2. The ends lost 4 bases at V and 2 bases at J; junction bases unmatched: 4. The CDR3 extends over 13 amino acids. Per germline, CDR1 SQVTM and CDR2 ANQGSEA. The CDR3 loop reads CSVATGGQETQYF. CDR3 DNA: TGCAGCGTTGCCACGGGGGGTCAAGAGACCCAGTACTTC.

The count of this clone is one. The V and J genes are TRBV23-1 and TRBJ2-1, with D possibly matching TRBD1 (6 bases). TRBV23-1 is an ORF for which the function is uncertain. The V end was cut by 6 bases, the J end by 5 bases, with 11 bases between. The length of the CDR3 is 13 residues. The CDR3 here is CASRWTADNEQFF. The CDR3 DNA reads TGCGCCAGCAGATGGACAGCGGACAATGAGCAGTTCTTC.

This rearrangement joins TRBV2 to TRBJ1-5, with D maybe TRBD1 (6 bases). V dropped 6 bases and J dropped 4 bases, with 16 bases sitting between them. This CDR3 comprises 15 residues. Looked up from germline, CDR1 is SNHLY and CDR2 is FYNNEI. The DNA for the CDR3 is TGTGCCAGCAGCACGTCAGGGGAAAGAAATCAGCCCCAGCATTTT. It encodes CASSTSGERNQPQHF.

The CDR3 DNA is TGTGCCAGCCTCAAAACTAACAGGTCTGGACCCCTCCACTTT. Amino acid sequence: CASLKTNRSGPLHF. The V call is TRBV27, the J call TRBJ1-6, with D possibly matching TRBD1 (5 bases). V lost 8 bases, J lost 12 bases, and 20 bases lay in between. The CDR3 is 14 residues long. Germline V lookup: CDR1 MNHEY, CDR2 SMNVEV (reference sequence).